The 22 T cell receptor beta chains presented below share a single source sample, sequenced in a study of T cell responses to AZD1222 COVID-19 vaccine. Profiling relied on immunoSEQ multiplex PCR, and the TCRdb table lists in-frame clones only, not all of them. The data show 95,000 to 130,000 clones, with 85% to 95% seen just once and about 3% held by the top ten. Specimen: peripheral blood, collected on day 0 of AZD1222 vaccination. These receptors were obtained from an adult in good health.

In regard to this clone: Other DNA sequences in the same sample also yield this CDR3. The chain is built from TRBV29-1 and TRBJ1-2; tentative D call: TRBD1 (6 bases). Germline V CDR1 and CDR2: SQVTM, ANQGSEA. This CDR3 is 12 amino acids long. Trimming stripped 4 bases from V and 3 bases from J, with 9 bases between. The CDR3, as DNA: TGCAGCGTTGTAAGGACAGACTATGGCTACACCTTC. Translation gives CSVVRTDYGYTF. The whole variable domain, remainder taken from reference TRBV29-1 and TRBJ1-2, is SAVISQKPSRDICQRGTSLTIQCQVDSQVTMMFWYRQQPGQSLTLIATANQGSEATYESGFVIDKFPISRPNLTFSTLTVSNMSPEDSSIYLCSVVRTDYGYTFGSGTRLTVV.

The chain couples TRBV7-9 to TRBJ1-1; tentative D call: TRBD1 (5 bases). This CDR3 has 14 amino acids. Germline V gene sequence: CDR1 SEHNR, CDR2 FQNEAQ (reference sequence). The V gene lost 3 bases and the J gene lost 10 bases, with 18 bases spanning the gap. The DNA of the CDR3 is TGTGCCAGCAGCTTTTCTGCTGGGGCCCTTGGAGCTTTCTTT. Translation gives CASSFSAGALGAFF. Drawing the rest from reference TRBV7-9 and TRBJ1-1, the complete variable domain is DTGVSQNPRHKITKRGQNVTFRCDPISEHNRLYWYRQTLGQGPEFLTYFQNEAQLEKSRLLSDRFSAERPKGSFSTLEIQRTEQGDSAMYLCASSFSAGALGAFFGQGTRLTVV.

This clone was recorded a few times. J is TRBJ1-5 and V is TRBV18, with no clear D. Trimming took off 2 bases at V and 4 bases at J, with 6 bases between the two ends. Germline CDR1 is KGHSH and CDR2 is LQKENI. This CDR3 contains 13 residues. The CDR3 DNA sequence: TGTGCCAGCTCACCAGGGGATAATCAGCCCCAGCATTTT. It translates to CASSPGDNQPQHF.

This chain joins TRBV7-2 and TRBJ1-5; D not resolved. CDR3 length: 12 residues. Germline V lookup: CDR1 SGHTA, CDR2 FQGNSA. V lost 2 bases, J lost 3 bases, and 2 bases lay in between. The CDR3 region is CASSLFNQPQHF. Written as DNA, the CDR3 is TGTGCCAGCAGCTTATTCAATCAGCCCCAGCATTTT.

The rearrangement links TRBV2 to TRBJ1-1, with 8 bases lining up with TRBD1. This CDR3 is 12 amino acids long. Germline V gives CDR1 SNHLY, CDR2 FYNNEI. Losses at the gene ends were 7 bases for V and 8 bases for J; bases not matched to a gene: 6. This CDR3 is CASTQDREEAFF. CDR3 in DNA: TGTGCCAGCACCCAGGACAGGGAGGAAGCTTTCTTT.

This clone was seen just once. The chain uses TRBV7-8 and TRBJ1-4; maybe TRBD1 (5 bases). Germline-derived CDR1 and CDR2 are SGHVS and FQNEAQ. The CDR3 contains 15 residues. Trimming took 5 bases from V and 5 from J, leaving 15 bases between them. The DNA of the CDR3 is TGTGCCAGCAGCAAAAGGGGCAGGTTAAATGAAAAACTGTTTTTT. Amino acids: CASSKRGRLNEKLFF.

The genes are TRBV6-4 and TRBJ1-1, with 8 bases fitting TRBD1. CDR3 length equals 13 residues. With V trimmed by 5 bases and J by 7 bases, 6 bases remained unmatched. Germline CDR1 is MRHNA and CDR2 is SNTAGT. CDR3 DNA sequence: TGTGCCAGCAGTAAAGACAGGGGCAGTGAAGCTTTCTTT. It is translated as CASSKDRGSEAFF.

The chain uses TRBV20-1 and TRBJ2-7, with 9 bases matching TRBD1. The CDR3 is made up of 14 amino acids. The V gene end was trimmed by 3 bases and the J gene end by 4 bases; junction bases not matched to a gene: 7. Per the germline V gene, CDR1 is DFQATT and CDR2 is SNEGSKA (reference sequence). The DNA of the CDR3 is TGCAGTGCTAGTACCGGGACAGGGTTTTACGAGCAGTACTTC. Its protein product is CSASTGTGFYEQYF.

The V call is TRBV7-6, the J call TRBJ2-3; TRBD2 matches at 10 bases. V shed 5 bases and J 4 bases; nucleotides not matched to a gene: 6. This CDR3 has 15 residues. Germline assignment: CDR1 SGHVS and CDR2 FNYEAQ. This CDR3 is CASSRSGRAADTQYF. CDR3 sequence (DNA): TGTGCCAGCAGCCGGAGCGGGAGGGCCGCAGATACGCAGTATTTT.

CDR3 DNA: TGTGCCAGCAGTTACCAAGCCAGCTCCTACAATGAGCAGTTCTTC. Encoded protein: CASSYQASSYNEQFF. J is TRBJ2-1 and V is TRBV6-5; no definite D call. Trimming left V 2 bases short and J 0 bases short, with 8 bases between. Germline V gene sequence: CDR1 MNHEY, CDR2 SVGAGI. This CDR3 has 15 amino acids.

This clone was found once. The CDR3 protein is CASTAYPQREASTDTQYF. The CDR3 DNA reads as TGTGCCAGCACCGCCTATCCGCAGCGGGAGGCTAGCACAGATACGCAGTATTTT. This chain links TRBV6-4 with TRBJ2-3; 9 bases are a match to TRBD2. CDR3 size: 18 residues. The germline V gene has CDR1 MRHNA and CDR2 SNTAGT. V lost 7 bases, J lost 0 bases, and 14 bases stayed unmatched.

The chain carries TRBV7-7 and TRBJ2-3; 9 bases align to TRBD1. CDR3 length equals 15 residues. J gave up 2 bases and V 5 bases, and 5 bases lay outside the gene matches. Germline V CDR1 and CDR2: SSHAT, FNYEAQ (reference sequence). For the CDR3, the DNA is TGTGCCAGCAGCCCCGGGACAGGGTTCACAGATACGCAGTATTTT. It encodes CASSPGTGFTDTQYF.

The CDR3 protein is CASTKFHGPQHF. The CDR3 DNA sequence: TGTGCCAGCACCAAATTTCACGGGCCCCAGCATTTT. The chain joins TRBV28 to TRBJ1-5, with D unclear. Germline CDR1 is MDHEN and CDR2 is SYDVKM. The CDR3 is 12 amino acids. The V and J ends lost 7 bases and 9 bases respectively, with 13 bases between them.

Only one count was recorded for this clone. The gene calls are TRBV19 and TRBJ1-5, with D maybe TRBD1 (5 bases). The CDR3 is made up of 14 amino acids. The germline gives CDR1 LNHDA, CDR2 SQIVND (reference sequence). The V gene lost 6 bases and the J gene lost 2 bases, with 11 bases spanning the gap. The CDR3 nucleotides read TGTGCCAGTAGCCCAGGGACGGGCAATCAGCCCCAGCATTTT. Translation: CASSPGTGNQPQHF.

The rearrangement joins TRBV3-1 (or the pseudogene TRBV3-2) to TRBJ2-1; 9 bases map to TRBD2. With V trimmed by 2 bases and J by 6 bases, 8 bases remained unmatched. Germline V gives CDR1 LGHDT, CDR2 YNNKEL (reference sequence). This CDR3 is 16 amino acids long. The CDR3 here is CASSQPGLASTNEQFF. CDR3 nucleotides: TGTGCCAGCAGCCAACCGGGACTAGCTTCAACCAATGAGCAGTTCTTC.

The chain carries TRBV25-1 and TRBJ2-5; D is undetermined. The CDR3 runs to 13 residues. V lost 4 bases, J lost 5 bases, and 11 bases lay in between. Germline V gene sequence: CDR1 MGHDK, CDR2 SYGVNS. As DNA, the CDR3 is TGTGCCAGCAGTGTTAGGTCGGGCGAGACCCAGTACTTC. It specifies CASSVRSGETQYF.

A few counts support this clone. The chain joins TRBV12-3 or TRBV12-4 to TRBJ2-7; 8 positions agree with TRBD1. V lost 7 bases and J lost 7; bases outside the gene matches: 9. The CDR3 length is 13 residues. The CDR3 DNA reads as TGTGCCAGCACAGGGGGCCCCGCGGCAGAGCAGTACTTC. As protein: CASTGGPAAEQYF.

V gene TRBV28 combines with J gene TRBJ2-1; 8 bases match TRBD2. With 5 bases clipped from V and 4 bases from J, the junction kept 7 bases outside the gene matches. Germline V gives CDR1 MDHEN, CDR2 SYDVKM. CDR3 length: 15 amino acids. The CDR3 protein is CASSPRLAPYNEQFF. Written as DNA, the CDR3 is TGTGCCAGCAGTCCGAGACTAGCGCCGTACAATGAGCAGTTCTTC.

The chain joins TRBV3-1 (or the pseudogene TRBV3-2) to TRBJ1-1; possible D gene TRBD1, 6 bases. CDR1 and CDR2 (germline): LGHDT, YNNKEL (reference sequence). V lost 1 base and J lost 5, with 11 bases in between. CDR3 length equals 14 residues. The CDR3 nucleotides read TGTGCCAGCAGCCAAGGGGGGGCTGTTACTGAAGCTTTCTTT. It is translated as CASSQGGAVTEAFF.

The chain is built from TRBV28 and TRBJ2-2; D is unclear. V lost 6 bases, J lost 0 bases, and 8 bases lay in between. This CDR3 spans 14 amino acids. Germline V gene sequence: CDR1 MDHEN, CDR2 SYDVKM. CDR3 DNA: TGTGCCAGCAGCCCGCGGACGAACACCGGGGAGCTGTTTTTT. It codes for CASSPRTNTGELFF.

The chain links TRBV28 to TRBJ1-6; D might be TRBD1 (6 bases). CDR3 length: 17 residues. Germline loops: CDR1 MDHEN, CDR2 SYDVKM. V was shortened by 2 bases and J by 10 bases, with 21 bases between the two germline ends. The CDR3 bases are TGTGCCAGCAGTTTAAGAACGTACAGGGTGAGAGAGTCACCCCTCCACTTT. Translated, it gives CASSLRTYRVRESPLHF.

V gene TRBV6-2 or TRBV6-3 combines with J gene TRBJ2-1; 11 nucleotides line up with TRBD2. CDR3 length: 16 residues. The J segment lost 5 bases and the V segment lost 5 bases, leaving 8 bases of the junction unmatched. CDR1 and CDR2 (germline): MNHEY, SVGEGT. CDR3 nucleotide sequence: TGTGCCAGCAGTGGGGGTAGCGGGAGGGGAAACAATGAGCAGTTCTTC. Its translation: CASSGGSGRGNNEQFF.